The 7 T cell receptor beta chains presented below share a single source sample, sequenced in a study of T-cell memory formation after mild COVID-19. TCRdb fed the 5' RACE reads into MiXCR, producing one record per CDR3 protein. This table has 350,000 to 450,000 distinct CDR3 sequences, 24% appearing once. Material: PBMCs or a T cell subset sorted from them (not recorded which). The receptor source for this set is an adult woman who had mild COVID-19 (a few samples of this study predate the infection). Cell type and time point are not known.

The chain is built from TRBV4-3 and TRBJ2-5, with a tentative D call TRBD2 (5 bases). V was cut by 0 bases and J by 5 bases, with 16 bases left in between. The V gene's germline CDR1 is LGHNA and CDR2 YSLEER. The CDR3 has 16 amino acids. As DNA, the CDR3 is TGCGCCAGCAGCCAAGAAGGGCAGGCGCGGGCGGAGACCCAGTACTTC. Translated, it gives CASSQEGQARAETQYF.

This clonotype has more than one count but fewer than ten. This chain connects TRBV14 to TRBJ2-7, with D perhaps TRBD1 or TRBD2 (5 bases each). The CDR3 totals 16 residues. From germline, CDR1 is SGHDN and CDR2 FVKESK. Trimming took off 4 bases at V and 3 bases at J, with 19 bases between the two ends. The CDR3 region has the DNA TGTGCCAGCAGCCCTCCGGGACGGCCCTCATACTACGAGCAGTACTTC. Protein: CASSPPGRPSYYEQYF.

This rearrangement joins TRBV5-6 to TRBJ1-2; perhaps TRBD1 as D (5 bases). Trimming took 0 bases from V and 4 from J, leaving 13 bases between them. Germline values: CDR1 SGHDT, CDR2 YYEEEE. The CDR3 has 15 residues. The CDR3 protein is CASSLVGVSPYGYTF. CDR3 coding DNA: TGTGCCAGCAGCTTGGTAGGGGTCTCGCCCTATGGCTACACCTTC.

The sample holds a few counts of this clonotype. This chain links TRBV15 with TRBJ2-1; TRBD2 matches at 11 bases. The V and J ends lost 0 bases and 6 bases, in that order; junction bases with no gene match: 4. The CDR3 loop spans 16 amino acids. Germline V CDR1 and CDR2: LNHNV, YYDKDF (reference sequence). The CDR3 coding sequence is TGTGCCACCAGCAGAGAGACTAGCGGGATCGGCAATGAGCAGTTCTTC. This sequence encodes CATSRETSGIGNEQFF.

Ten or more counts support this clonotype. The genes are TRBV7-9 and TRBJ2-1, with TRBD2 as a possible D gene (5 bases). The CDR3 spans 13 residues. Germline CDR1 is SEHNR and CDR2 is FQNEAQ (reference sequence). The ends were cut back, 0 bases at V and 7 bases at J, with 7 bases in the middle. In nucleotides, the CDR3 is TGTGCCAGCAGCTTAGCTGGGAGAAATGAGCAGTTCTTC. Amino acid sequence: CASSLAGRNEQFF.

This clonotype was found a few times. The chain employs TRBV7-7 and TRBJ2-1; 10 positions match TRBD2. The germline CDR1 and CDR2 sequences are SSHAT and FNYEAQ (reference sequence). The CDR3 runs to 15 residues. The V and J ends lost 4 bases and 6 bases, in that order; junction bases with no gene match: 6. The chain's CDR3 is CASSSSLAGFNEQFF. Written as DNA, the CDR3 is TGTGCCAGCAGCTCTTCACTAGCGGGGTTCAATGAGCAGTTCTTC.

This clonotype was observed a single time. The chain recombines TRBV27 with TRBJ2-6; D gene uncertain. The length of the CDR3 is 16 residues. Looked up from germline, CDR1 is MNHEY and CDR2 is SMNVEV (reference sequence). Between the trimmed V and J ends, which lost 5 bases and 0 bases, there was a span of 11 bases. CDR3 loop: CASSLWWSSGANVLTF. CDR3 in DNA: TGTGCCAGCAGTCTCTGGTGGAGCTCTGGGGCCAACGTCCTGACTTTC.